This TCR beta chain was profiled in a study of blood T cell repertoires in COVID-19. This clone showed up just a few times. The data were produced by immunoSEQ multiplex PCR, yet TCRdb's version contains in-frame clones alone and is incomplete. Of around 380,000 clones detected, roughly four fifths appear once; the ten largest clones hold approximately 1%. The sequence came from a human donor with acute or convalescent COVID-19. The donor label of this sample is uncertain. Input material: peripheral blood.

The CDR3 sequence is CASSLGGNGANVLTF. For the CDR3, the DNA is TGTGCCAGCAGTTTAGGAGGGAACGGGGCCAACGTCCTGACTTTC. The chain carries TRBV28 and TRBJ2-6; D may be TRBD2 (6 bases). Germline values: CDR1 MDHEN, CDR2 SYDVKM. The CDR3 totals 15 residues. Between the trimmed V and J ends, which lost 2 bases and 4 bases, there was a span of 9 bases.